The 19 T cell receptor beta chains given below trace back to one sample, sequenced in a study of T-cell memory formation after mild COVID-19. MiXCR, run by TCRdb on the 5' RACE reads, gives a single entry per CDR3 protein. Of more than 14,000 distinct CDR3 sequences listed, about a fifth are singletons. The sequenced material came from PBMCs or a T cell subset sorted from them (not recorded which). These receptors were obtained from a man in his late teens or twenties who had mild COVID-19 (a few samples of this study predate the infection). Cell type and time point are not known.

The genes are TRBV18 and TRBJ1-6; D unresolved. The CDR3 totals 12 residues. V was pared by 5 bases and J by 3 bases, with 2 bases between. The germline gives CDR1 KGHSH, CDR2 LQKENI. CDR3 nucleotide sequence: TGTGCCAGCTCAGACTATAATTCACCCCTCCACTTT. Residues: CASSDYNSPLHF.

V is TRBV7-8 and J is TRBJ2-3; tentatively, D is TRBD2 (6 bases). Per germline, CDR1 SGHVS and CDR2 FQNEAQ. The CDR3 is 18 amino acids. Trimming stripped 4 bases from V and 1 base from J, with 21 bases between. CDR3 sequence reads: CASSSGPRTWEGTDTQYF. The CDR3 DNA reads TGTGCCAGCAGCTCGGGACCTCGTACTTGGGAGGGCACAGATACGCAGTATTTT.

This clonotype appeared a few times. The chain couples TRBV28 to TRBJ2-2; D uncertain. Germline V gene data show CDR1 as MDHEN and CDR2 as SYDVKM. V was trimmed by 7 bases and J by 3 bases, leaving 3 bases between them. There are 11 residues in the CDR3. Written as DNA, the CDR3 is TGTGCCAGCAAGGACACCGGGGAGCTGTTTTTT. It specifies CASKDTGELFF.

This clonotype was counted ten times or more. The gene calls are TRBV6-6 and TRBJ2-7, with unresolved D. Germline CDR1 MNHNY, CDR2 SVGAGI (reference sequence). The V end was cut by 0 bases, the J end by 6 bases, with 15 bases between. CDR3 length equals 15 residues. CDR3 sequence reads: CASSYSRFNDGEQYV. DNA for the CDR3: TGTGCCAGCAGTTACTCGCGGTTTAATGACGGCGAGCAGTACGTC.

The chain carries TRBV5-1 and TRBJ2-5; 8 bases match TRBD2. After removal of 0 bases from V and 2 bases from J, the junction contained 3 bases not matched to a gene. Germline CDR1 and CDR2: SGHRS and YFSETQ. This CDR3 is built from 15 residues. This CDR3 is CASSLESSGQETQYF. The CDR3 DNA reads TGCGCCAGCAGCTTGGAGTCTAGCGGGCAAGAGACCCAGTACTTC.

The chain employs TRBV2 and TRBJ1-1; TRBD1 matches 7 bases. This CDR3 is 14 amino acids long. The germline gives CDR1 SNHLY, CDR2 FYNNEI. Trimming took 5 bases from V and 2 from J; bases not matched to a gene: 5. Here the CDR3 reads CASSLRQGNTEAFF. For the CDR3, the DNA is TGTGCCAGCAGTCTCAGACAGGGAAACACTGAAGCTTTCTTT. The whole variable domain, filled in from reference TRBV2 and TRBJ1-1, reads EPEVTQTPSHQVTQMGQEVILRCVPISNHLYFYWYRQILGQKVEFLVSFYNNEISEKSEIFDDQFSVERPDGSNFTLKIRSTKLEDSAMYFCASSLRQGNTEAFFGQGTRLTVV.

This clonotype was counted at least ten times. V and J are TRBV7-2 and TRBJ1-3; possibly TRBD1 for D (6 bases). The CDR3 length is 17 residues. The germline gives CDR1 SGHTA, CDR2 FQGNSA. Trimming took off 4 bases at V and 0 bases at J, with 16 bases between the two ends. CDR3 DNA sequence: TGTGCCAGCAGCTCCTTACTGACAGGCTTCTCTGGAAACACCATATATTTT. The encoded protein is CASSSLLTGFSGNTIYF.

The chain combines TRBV12-3 or TRBV12-4 with TRBJ1-1; tentative D call: TRBD1 (5 bases). The CDR3 has 12 amino acids. Trimming removed 3 bases at V and 11 bases at J, with 13 bases between. CDR3 sequence (DNA): TGTGCCAGCAGTTTTTTGGGGCGCGAGGCTTTCTTT. This encodes CASSFLGREAFF.

The chain links TRBV20-1 to TRBJ2-1, with 8 bases matching TRBD2. The germline gives CDR1 DFQATT, CDR2 SNEGSKA (reference sequence). This CDR3 has 14 amino acids. V shed 6 bases, J shed 2 bases, and the junction held 6 bases outside the gene matches. In DNA form, the CDR3 reads TGCAGTGCCGGGAGGGTCTTTACCTACAATGAGCAGTTCTTC. Translating it yields CSAGRVFTYNEQFF.

The chain carries TRBV6-1 and TRBJ1-1; D unresolved. This CDR3 contains 14 residues. Looked up from germline, CDR1 is MNHNS and CDR2 is SASEGT. V was shortened by 4 bases and J by 11 bases, with 20 bases between the two germline ends. This CDR3 reads CASSVLLPGYLAFF. CDR3 in DNA: TGTGCCAGCAGTGTCCTTCTTCCGGGTTACTTGGCTTTCTTT.

This clonotype has a count of ten or more. The V and J genes are TRBV5-1 and TRBJ2-2; the match to TRBD2 covers 12 bases. The germline V gene encodes CDR1 SGHRS and CDR2 YFSETQ. The junction had 9 bases not matched to a gene; V was cut back by 4 bases and J by 5 bases. The CDR3 extends over 17 amino acids. The CDR3 loop reads CASSPPIGLAGTGELFF. The DNA for the CDR3 is TGCGCCAGCAGCCCACCGATAGGACTAGCGGGAACCGGGGAGCTGTTTTTT.

This clonotype was recorded many times. The rearrangement joins TRBV5-8 to TRBJ2-7; unclear D gene. The CDR3 is 12 amino acids. V shed 0 bases and J shed 3 bases, with 4 bases lying between them. Germline lookup yields CDR1 SGHTS and CDR2 YDEGEE. CDR3 sequence (DNA): TGTGCCAGCAGCTTGGGCCGCTACGAGCAGTACGTC. It specifies CASSLGRYEQYV.

This clonotype came up many times. The chain employs TRBV20-1 and TRBJ2-6, with unresolved D. The CDR3 spans 15 residues. With 0 bases removed from V and 0 bases from J, the gap between germline ends came to 6 bases. CDR1 is DFQATT and CDR2 is SNEGSKA in the germline V gene (reference sequence). The CDR3 coding sequence is TGCAGTGCTAGAGATTTGTTCTCTGGGGCCAACGTCCTGACTTTC. This encodes CSARDLFSGANVLTF.

The CDR3 region has the DNA TGCAGTGCGACCTCCGGGACAGGGGTAAGGGCCTACGAGCAGTACTTC. Its translation is CSATSGTGVRAYEQYF. This sequence joins TRBV20-1 and TRBJ2-7, with 10 bases lining up with TRBD1. There are 16 residues in the CDR3. Trimming at V came to 6 bases and at J to 2 bases, leaving 13 bases not matched to a gene. Germline V gene lookup returns CDR1 DFQATT and CDR2 SNEGSKA (reference sequence).

The rearrangement links TRBV5-1 to TRBJ2-5; perhaps TRBD1 as D (5 bases). This CDR3 is 15 amino acids long. The V and J ends lost 4 bases and 5 bases respectively, with 18 bases between them. Germline loops: CDR1 SGHRS, CDR2 YFSETQ. The CDR3 sequence is CASSAGWGNQETQYF. CDR3 in DNA: TGCGCCAGCAGCGCAGGGTGGGGTAATCAGGAGACCCAGTACTTC. The complete variable domain, with remaining parts taken from reference TRBV5-1 and TRBJ2-5, reads KAGVTQTPRYLIKTRGQQVTLSCSPISGHRSVSWYQQTPGQGLQFLFEYFSETQRNKGNFPGRFSGRQFSNSRSEMNVSTLELGDSALYLCASSAGWGNQETQYFGPGTRLLVL.

Concerning this clonotype: This may come from a read error, since a much larger clone is one base off. This sequence joins TRBV5-1 and TRBJ2-1; tentatively, D is TRBD2 (5 bases). Trimming stripped 0 bases from V and 12 bases from J, with 22 bases between. The CDR3 is 16 amino acids. The germline CDR1 and CDR2 sequences are SGHRS and YFSETQ. The CDR3 sequence is CASSLAYGGQVSVQFF. CDR3 DNA sequence: TGCGCCAGCAGCTTGGCCTATGGCGGGCAGGTCTCTGTGCAGTTCTTC.

The J gene is TRBJ2-1, the V gene TRBV2; 8 positions match TRBD2. Germline CDR1 reads SNHLY; CDR2 reads FYNNEI. The V gene end was trimmed by 3 bases and the J gene end by 8 bases; junction bases not matched to a gene: 12. The CDR3 covers 16 residues. The CDR3 region has the DNA TGTGCCAGCAGTGAGGTTATGGCGGGGGGCGTCGATGAGCAGTTCTTC. Translating gives CASSEVMAGGVDEQFF.

This clonotype was seen at least ten times. This chain uses TRBV25-1 with TRBJ2-7; tentative D call: TRBD1 (5 bases). Trimming left V 6 bases short and J 2 bases short, with 8 bases between. CDR3 size: 12 residues. Looked up from germline, CDR1 is MGHDK and CDR2 is SYGVNS. Here the CDR3 reads CASSQGTYEQYV. DNA of the CDR3: TGTGCCAGCAGCCAGGGAACCTACGAGCAGTACGTC.

In its sample, this clonotype was seen many times. This chain connects TRBV12-3 or TRBV12-4 to TRBJ2-3, with 7 nucleotides matching TRBD1. This CDR3 region has 13 residues. V gave up 9 bases and J gave up 5 bases; unmatched junction bases: 8. CDR3 amino acids: CASTGVLVDTQYF. The CDR3 DNA follows: TGTGCCAGTACAGGGGTTTTAGTAGATACGCAGTATTTT.